The 18 T cell receptor beta chains listed next were all sequenced from one sample in a study of T cells after yellow fever vaccination. From the 5' RACE reads, TCRdb called clonotypes with MiXCR, one entry per CDR3 protein. The sample carries some 300,000 distinct CDR3 sequences, roughly 10% recorded once. Material: CD4+ T cells sorted from PBMCs, obtained 45 days after the yellow fever booster vaccination. These TCRs come from a man aged 18 to 35 who received the YFV17D yellow fever vaccine.

V usage is TRBV15 and J usage is TRBJ2-4; no reliable D call. The V and J ends lost 1 base and 2 bases respectively, with 9 bases between them. CDR1 is LNHNV and CDR2 is YYDKDF in the germline V gene (reference sequence). The length of the CDR3 is 15 residues. For the CDR3, the DNA is TGTGCCACCAGCAGAGCTGAGGCGACCAAAAACATTCAGTACTTC. Its protein is CATSRAEATKNIQYF.

This chain joins TRBV7-2 and TRBJ2-7; 12 bases align to TRBD2. After removal of 5 bases from V and 5 bases from J, the junction contained 7 bases not matched to a gene. Germline CDR1 is SGHTA and CDR2 is FQGNSA. The CDR3 is 15 residues long. The chain's CDR3 is CASSPRLAGAHEQYF. The DNA of the CDR3 is TGTGCCAGCAGCCCCCGACTAGCGGGAGCCCACGAGCAGTACTTC.

For this clonotype: The junction departs from the called germline gene at one end, perhaps through a read error. The chain carries TRBV20-1 and TRBJ1-1, with TRBD1 matching over 8 bases. The V gene's germline CDR1 is DFQATT and CDR2 SNEGSKA (reference sequence). The CDR3 extends over 13 amino acids. The CDR3 loop reads CSARSDRGQRRLF. In nucleotides, the CDR3 is TGCAGTGCTCGAAGCGACAGGGGCCAGAGGAGGCTCTTT.

The rearrangement uses TRBV5-6 and TRBJ1-2; 9 bases map to TRBD1. V dropped 2 bases and J dropped 7; count of bases not matched to a gene: 15. CDR3 size: 17 residues. Germline V gene lookup returns CDR1 SGHDT and CDR2 YYEEEE. The CDR3 nucleotides read TGTGCCAGCAGCTTATTAAACCGGGACAGGGATGGCGGTGGCTACACCTTC. As protein: CASSLLNRDRDGGGYTF.

The sample holds many counts of this clonotype. The chain has TRBV12-3 or TRBV12-4 and TRBJ2-3, with D tentatively TRBD1 (5 bases). Trimming took off 1 base at V and 4 bases at J, with 12 bases between the two ends. The CDR3 is 15 residues long. Written as DNA, the CDR3 is TGTGCCAGCAGTTTAGGGCAGGGTTGGTCAGATACGCAGTATTTT. It encodes CASSLGQGWSDTQYF.

This clonotype was detected a few times. The gene calls are TRBV5-6 and TRBJ2-7; TRBD2 matches at 10 bases. This CDR3 is 15 amino acids long. Losses at the gene ends were 1 base for V and 5 bases for J; bases not matched to a gene: 6. CDR1 SGHDT and CDR2 YYEEEE come from the germline V gene. DNA of the CDR3: TGTGCCAGCAGCTTGAGAGGAGCGGGGGGGAACGAGCAGTACTTC. Its protein product is CASSLRGAGGNEQYF.

The chain uses TRBV5-4 and TRBJ1-6; the match to TRBD1 covers 8 bases. The CDR3 runs to 16 residues. V was clipped by 1 base and J by 10 bases; unmatched bases: 10. Germline V gene sequence: CDR1 SGHNT, CDR2 YYREEE (reference sequence). As DNA, the CDR3 is TGTGCCAGCAGCTTGCGGACCGGGACAGGAGTATCACCCCTCCACTTT. Its translation: CASSLRTGTGVSPLHF.

The J gene is TRBJ2-7, the V gene TRBV6-2 or TRBV6-3; D may be TRBD1 (6 bases). The CDR3 covers 18 residues. The V and J ends lost 0 bases and 4 bases respectively, with 22 bases between them. Germline V gene lookup returns CDR1 MNHEY and CDR2 SVGEGT. DNA of the CDR3: TGTGCCAGCAGTTACTCGGGAAGGGGGACAACCCGCCTATACGAGCAGTACGTC. This gives the protein CASSYSGRGTTRLYEQYV.

There are a few counts of this clonotype. The chain carries TRBV4-2 and TRBJ2-2, with D unresolved. Germline V gene lookup returns CDR1 LGHNA and CDR2 YNFKEQ. V lost 0 bases and J lost 4, with 9 bases in between. This CDR3 has 15 residues. This chain's CDR3 is CASSQEEGATGELFF. The CDR3 nucleotides are TGTGCCAGCAGCCAAGAAGAAGGTGCCACCGGGGAGCTGTTTTTT.

This clonotype was observed a few times. V and J are TRBV28 and TRBJ1-6; D gene ambiguous. Trimming left V 2 bases short and J 0 bases short, with 5 bases between. CDR3 size: 15 residues. CDR1 and CDR2 from the germline V gene are MDHEN and SYDVKM. The CDR3 DNA sequence: TGTGCCAGCAGTTTACGTGTCTCCTATAATTCACCCCTCCACTTT. Translated: CASSLRVSYNSPLHF.

This rearrangement joins TRBV6-2 or TRBV6-3 to TRBJ2-5, with 7 bases fitting TRBD2. The CDR3 extends over 16 amino acids. The trim removed 2 bases at V and 5 bases at J, leaving 11 bases unmatched. Looked up from germline, CDR1 is MNHEY and CDR2 is SVGEGT. As DNA, the CDR3 is TGTGCCAGCAGTTACCAAATCCGCCTAGCGGAGGAGACCCAGTACTTC. It codes for CASSYQIRLAEETQYF.

The rearrangement joins TRBV6-1 to TRBJ1-5; tentative D call: TRBD1 (5 bases). The V gene lost 4 bases and the J gene lost 2 bases, with 9 bases spanning the gap. CDR3 length equals 14 residues. Per the germline V gene, CDR1 is MNHNS and CDR2 is SASEGT. DNA for the CDR3: TGTGCCAGCAGTGGAGACAGTCGCAATCAGCCCCAGCATTTT. Translating gives CASSGDSRNQPQHF.

This chain joins TRBV5-1 and TRBJ2-2; D gene unclear. V was trimmed by 1 base and J by 2 bases, leaving 9 bases between them. The length of the CDR3 is 15 residues. From germline, CDR1 is SGHRS and CDR2 YFSETQ. CDR3 sequence reads: CASSLRYPNTGELFF. In DNA form, the CDR3 reads TGCGCCAGCAGCTTGCGGTACCCAAACACCGGGGAGCTGTTTTTT.

This clonotype was recorded at least ten times. The chain carries TRBV2 and TRBJ1-5; 7 nucleotides align to TRBD1. The CDR3 contains 15 residues. Trimming at V came to 4 bases and at J to 1 base, leaving 4 bases not matched to a gene. Germline-derived CDR1 and CDR2 are SNHLY and FYNNEI. CDR3 DNA: TGTGCCAGCAGTGCGCAGGGGGGCAGCAATCAGCCCCAGCATTTT. Amino acid sequence: CASSAQGGSNQPQHF. The whole variable domain, filled in from reference TRBV2 and TRBJ1-5, reads EPEVTQTPSHQVTQMGQEVILRCVPISNHLYFYWYRQILGQKVEFLVSFYNNEISEKSEIFDDQFSVERPDGSNFTLKIRSTKLEDSAMYFCASSAQGGSNQPQHFGDGTRLSIL.

This clonotype turned up a few times. The chain combines TRBV6-2 or TRBV6-3 with TRBJ1-1; D unresolved. With 0 bases removed from V and 4 bases from J, the gap between germline ends came to 15 bases. The CDR3 covers 16 residues. CDR1 is MNHEY and CDR2 is SVGEGT in the germline V gene. For the CDR3, the DNA is TGTGCCAGCAGTTACTCGAGGTACAGCCGGGGCACTGAAGCTTTCTTT. Residues: CASSYSRYSRGTEAFF.

The chain couples TRBV20-1 to TRBJ2-5; no definite D call. The germline CDR1 and CDR2 sequences are DFQATT and SNEGSKA (reference sequence). V shed 6 bases and J shed 5 bases, with 19 bases lying between them. The length of the CDR3 is 14 residues. Here the CDR3 DNA reads TGCAGTGCGCTCCGGGCACTCACGCGGGAGACCCAGTACTTC. It translates to CSALRALTRETQYF.

This clonotype was counted a few times. The chain carries TRBV5-6 and TRBJ1-1; D unresolved. The V and J ends lost 1 base and 1 base respectively, with 11 bases between them. Germline CDR1 is SGHDT and CDR2 is YYEEEE. This CDR3 contains 15 residues. The CDR3 reads CASSLKGRANTEAFF. For the CDR3, the DNA is TGTGCCAGCAGCTTGAAAGGCAGAGCGAACACTGAAGCTTTCTTT.

This clonotype was observed a few times. The rearrangement links TRBV18 to TRBJ1-1; D call uncertain. The germline V and J ends were trimmed by 3 bases and 3 bases, with 14 bases remaining between them. The CDR3 has 15 amino acids. Germline-derived CDR1 and CDR2 are KGHSH and LQKENI. CDR3 residues: CASSPTVVRDTEAFF. The CDR3 DNA reads TGTGCCAGCTCACCGACCGTCGTGAGGGACACTGAAGCTTTCTTT.